These 2 T cell receptor beta chains were all obtained from the same sample, sequenced in a study of cytomegalovirus exposure and HLA in healthy donors. Clones were read by immunoSEQ multiplex PCR, and TCRdb kept only the in-frame ones, dropping some. This table holds 260,000 or so clones, about 87% found once. Sequencing input: PBMCs. These TCRs come from a man younger than 35 in good health and CMV-seronegative.

The chain carries TRBV19 and TRBJ1-5; TRBD1 is a possible D gene (5 bases). The CDR3 is 12 residues long. The ends were cut back, 6 bases at V and 4 bases at J, with 7 bases in the middle. The germline gives CDR1 LNHDA, CDR2 SQIVND (reference sequence). CDR3 sequence reads: CASRPGNQPQHF. CDR3 bases: TGTGCCAGTAGACCAGGGAATCAGCCCCAGCATTTT.

This clone has only a few counts. CDR3 region: CASSGLTGTGNEQFF. Here the CDR3 DNA reads TGTGCCAGCAGCGGGCTCACCGGGACAGGGAATGAGCAGTTCTTC. The chain uses TRBV9 and TRBJ2-1; TRBD1 aligns across 9 bases. Germline loops: CDR1 SGDLS, CDR2 YYNGEE. V lost 3 bases, J lost 7 bases, and 8 bases stayed unmatched. The CDR3 spans 15 residues.